This T cell receptor beta chain was retrieved from a study of naive and memory T cell subsets (TCRdb year 2017). For the study in its entirety: The figure summarizing these samples reported roughly 10 blood donors, 7 tuberculin skin test biopsies and 3 saline control biopsies. Usually PCR2 was run as a SYBR Green qPCR and stopped at a set threshold, although low-input samples could use end-point PCR (roughly 6 cycles) instead.

Using 3' ligation of a UMI-containing oligonucleotide to TCR cDNA, the study laid out a robust and sensitive protocol to amplify, sequence and analyze TCRs. For whole blood analysis, over 2 ml of peripheral blood was collected from healthy adult volunteers into Tempus tubes, and RNA was extracted following the manufacturer's instructions. Total RNA, without cell sorting, was DNase treated with RQ1 DNase before reverse transcription, targeting about 1 to 1,100 ng input. Libraries were prepared from skin biopsies and whole blood to test how robust the pipeline was in samples where T cells are a minority population. This clonotype appeared a few times. This receptor's antigen is unknown. It has no much larger one-base neighbor in the sample; base qualities were not kept. What the authors observed across the whole study: The RNA-based method was acknowledged as potentially sensitive to TCR transcript changes with T cell activation and differentiation.

CDR1 is given as SQVTM and CDR2 as ANQGSEA, both from the germline V gene. The CDR3 starts with the cysteine, ends with the phenylalanine, and has 12 residues. Solely the CDR3 DNA is kept, with 36 bases framed from the first base. Unmatched junction bases come to 4, with V trimmed by 4 bases and J by 7 bases. Library preparation employed 5' RACE. The ligated cDNA was amplified by four rounds of PCR, in which nested alpha and beta constant region primers were used together with the SP2 primer. TCR RNA was reverse transcribed with SuperScript IV using alpha and beta constant region primers for the blood and skin samples. T4 RNA ligase 1 was used to ligate an oligonucleotide containing the Illumina SP2 primer and a UMI to the 3' end of the cDNA. To prevent hairpin formation, the 12-nucleotide UMI was made up of two random hexamers with an eight-base spacer between them. From the second PCR onward, the TCR alpha and beta chain libraries were handled separately, and dual indexing was used for multiplexing. After pooling, the indexed libraries were analyzed by capillary electrophoresis and sequenced on either an Illumina MiSeq or NextSeq. To boost base diversity and improve cluster recognition, PhiX DNA at about 5-7.5% was spiked into the libraries. The paper's data handling went like this. Demultiplexor pulled UMIs out of read 2, joined the UMIs with the TCR sequence from read 1, and separated reads according to sample indices. V and J genes and V-J junctions were identified by Decombinator, and each TCR was assigned a five-part identifier that included V and J deletions. Collapsinator used UMIs to correct sequencing errors and PCR amplification heterogeneity, yielding UMI-based abundance per TCR. CDR3Translator turned identifiers into nucleotide sequence, translated that sequence into amino acids, and pulled out CDR3 regions based on terminal motifs. After normalization to the amount of input RNA, the error-corrected alpha and beta TCR counts from blood and from skin were compared. The public reads were reprocessed in TCRdb via fastp at Q25 and MiXCR, keeping in-frame beta chains. For every CDR3 protein sequence, its rows merge into one entry that carries the most common genes and DNA. These V and J calls rely on TCRdb rather than the paper's analysis. Recorded for this sample are around 48,000 distinct CDR3 sequences; approximately 4.8% of them occurred a single time. The ten largest account for 0.7% to 0.9% of the sample.

The clonotype comes from a female donor in good health. The chain is made from TRBV29-1 and TRBJ1-2, with 9 central nucleotides matching TRBD1. The CDR3 corresponds to CSVGQGVSGYTF. The nucleotides are TGCAGCGTTGGACAGGGGGTATCTGGCTACACCTTC.